This T cell receptor (beta chain) stems from a study of tumor and adjacent non-tumor tissue in lung cancer. Study in general: Samples averaged approximately 3.9 million productive TCRbeta reads each.

Regarding this clonotype: What it recognizes is unknown. One end of the junction is discordant with germline, which a read error may explain.

General study results and limits: TCR diversity was significantly greater in tumor than normal lung tissue.

RNA was extracted from bulk tissue without any cell sorting. The normal lung tissue was taken more than 3 cm from the tumor edge. Newly diagnosed lung cancer patients had thoracic surgery in China, August–late 2014, without prior chemotherapy. Germline V gives CDR1 LGHNA, CDR2 YNFKEQ. This CDR3 is built from 14 residues. The library came from three nested PCR rounds adapted from ARM-PCR protocols. Each CDR3 protein gets one entry after TCRdb re-called the multiplex PCR reads with MiXCR. The sample lists 98,000 or so distinct CDR3 sequences; 80% were seen once. The clonotype originates from a man aged 55 to 70 with small cell lung cancer. The chain recombines TRBV4-2 with TRBJ2-1, with D perhaps TRBD1 (5 bases). Material for sequencing was distant non-tumor lung tissue. The CDR3 DNA is TGCGCCAGCAGCCAAATATCAGGGAACAATGAACAGTTCTTC. Translated: CASSQISGNNEQFF.